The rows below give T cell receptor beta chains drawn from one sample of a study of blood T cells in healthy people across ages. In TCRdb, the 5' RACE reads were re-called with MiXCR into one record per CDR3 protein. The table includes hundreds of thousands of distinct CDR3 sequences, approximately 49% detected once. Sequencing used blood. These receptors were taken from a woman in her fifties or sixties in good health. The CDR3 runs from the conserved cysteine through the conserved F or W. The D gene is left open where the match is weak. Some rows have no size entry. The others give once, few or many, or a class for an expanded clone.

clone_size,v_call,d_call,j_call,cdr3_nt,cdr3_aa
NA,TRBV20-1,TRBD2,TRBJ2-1,TGCAGTGTCGAGTCGTGGGAGGGCCTCGGATCCTACAATGAGCAGTTCTTC,CSVESWEGLGSYNEQFF
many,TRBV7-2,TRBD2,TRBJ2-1,TGTGCCAGCACCTATCTAGCGGGAGTACTCGGGTTGGAGCAGTTCTTC,CASTYLAGVLGLEQFF
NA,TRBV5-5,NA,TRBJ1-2,TGTGCCAGCAGCTTCGTCGGGGAAGGTATCTATGGCTACACCTTC,CASSFVGEGIYGYTF
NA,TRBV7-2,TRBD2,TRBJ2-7,TGTGCCAGCAGCAGCGGGAGTAGGGACGAGCAGTACTTC,CASSSGSRDEQYF
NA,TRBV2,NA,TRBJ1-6,TGTGCCAGCAGTGGGACAGCGCCATTTAATTCACCCCTCCACTTT,CASSGTAPFNSPLHF
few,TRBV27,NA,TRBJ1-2,TGTGCCAGCAGTCCCCGACAGTACTATGGCTACACCTTC,CASSPRQYYGYTF
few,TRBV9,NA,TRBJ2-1,TGTGCCAGCAGCGTAGAAGGCAGGGTTGATGAGCAGTTCTTC,CASSVEGRVDEQFF
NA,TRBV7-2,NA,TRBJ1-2,TGTGCCAGCAGCACTCGGACAACTAACTATGGCTACACCTTC,CASSTRTTNYGYTF
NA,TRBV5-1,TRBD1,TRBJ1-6,TGCGCCAGCCGTACTAAGGGACAGGGAAATTCACCCCTCCACTTT,CASRTKGQGNSPLHF
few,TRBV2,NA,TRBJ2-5,TGTGCCAGCACCCGTTGGACAACCCAAGAGACCCAGTACTTC,CASTRWTTQETQYF
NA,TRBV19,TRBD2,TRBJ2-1,TGTGCCAGTAGTATAGAAGGGGCTAGCGGGATTGACAATGAGCAGTTCTTC,CASSIEGASGIDNEQFF
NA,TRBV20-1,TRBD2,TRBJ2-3,TGCAGTGCTAGACGGCTAGCGGGAGAGGCAGATACGCAGTATTTT,CSARRLAGEADTQYF
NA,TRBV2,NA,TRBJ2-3,TGTGCCAGCAGTGATGGGACCGAGGACACGCAGTATTTT,CASSDGTEDTQYF
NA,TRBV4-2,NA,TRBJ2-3,TGTGCCAGCAGCCAATTCCAACTAGCAGCTAGCACAGATACGCAGTATTTT,CASSQFQLAASTDTQYF
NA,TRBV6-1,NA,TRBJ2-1,TGTGCCAGCAGGGACAGCGCCTACAATGAGCAGTTCTTC,CASRDSAYNEQFF
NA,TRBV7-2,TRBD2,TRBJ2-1,TGTGCCAGCAGCTCAGCGGGATCTGAGCAGTTCTTC,CASSSAGSEQFF
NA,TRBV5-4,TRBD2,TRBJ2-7,TGTGCCAGCAGCCCCATGACTAGCGGAGCCTACGAGCAGTACTTC,CASSPMTSGAYEQYF
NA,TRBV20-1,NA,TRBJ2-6,TGCAGTGCTAGAGATTTCCGGATCCACTCTGGGGCCAACGTCCTGACTTTC,CSARDFRIHSGANVLTF
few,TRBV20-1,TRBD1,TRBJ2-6,TGCAGTGCAGGGACAGGGATCTCTTCTGGGGCCAACGTCCTGACTTTC,CSAGTGISSGANVLTF
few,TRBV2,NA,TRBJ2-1,TGTGCCAGCAGTGGGTCAGGTGACAATGAGCAGTTCTTC,CASSGSGDNEQFF
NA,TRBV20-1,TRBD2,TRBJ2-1,TGCAGTGCAGGCGGGTACTTAGCGGGAGGGCCCTCCTACAATGAGCAGTTCTTC,CSAGGYLAGGPSYNEQFF
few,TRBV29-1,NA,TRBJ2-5,TGCAGCGTTGAAACTCAGATACGATCGGCAGAGACCCAGTACTTC,CSVETQIRSAETQYF
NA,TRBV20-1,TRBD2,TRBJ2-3,TGCAGTGCTAGAGACCGAAGACTAGCCGATACGCAGTATTTT,CSARDRRLADTQYF
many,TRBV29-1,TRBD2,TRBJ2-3,TGCAGCGTCACTAGCGGGAGTGATACGCAGTATTTT,CSVTSGSDTQYF
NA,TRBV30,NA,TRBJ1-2,TGTGCCTGGAATGTCGCAGGAGTAAACTATGGCTACACCTTC,CAWNVAGVNYGYTF
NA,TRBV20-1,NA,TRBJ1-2,TGCAGTGCACTTCCGGGGCATATCTATGGCTACACCTTC,CSALPGHIYGYTF
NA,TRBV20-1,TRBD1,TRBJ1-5,TGCAGTGCAAGGACAGGTCGTCAGCCCCAGCATTTT,CSARTGRQPQHF
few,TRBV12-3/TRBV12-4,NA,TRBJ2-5,TGTGCCAGCAGTTTAGAGCAGGGGCTGACCCAGTACTTC,CASSLEQGLTQYF
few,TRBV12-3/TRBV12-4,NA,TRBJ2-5,TGTGCCAGCAGAAGAAGGGGCTATCAAGAGACCCAGTACTTC,CASRRRGYQETQYF
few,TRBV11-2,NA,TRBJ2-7,TGTGCCAGCAGCTTGGGACGGCTTTACGAGCAGTACTTC,CASSLGRLYEQYF
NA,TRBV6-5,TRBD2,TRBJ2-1,TGTGCCAGCATCCCAAGGAGCGGGAGTTCCAATGAGCAGTTCTTC,CASIPRSGSSNEQFF
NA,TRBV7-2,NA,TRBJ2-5,TGTGCCAGCAGCCCGGGCAGGGGCGGCTACCAAGAGACCCAGTACTTC,CASSPGRGGYQETQYF
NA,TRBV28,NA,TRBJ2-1,TGTGCCAGCACCTCTCCGAGGGGGGGCTCCTACAATGAGCAGTTCTTC,CASTSPRGGSYNEQFF
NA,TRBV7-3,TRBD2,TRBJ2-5,TGTGCCAGCAGCCCGCGGACTAGCGGGATTGAGACCCAGTACTTC,CASSPRTSGIETQYF
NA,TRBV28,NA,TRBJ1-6,TGTGCCAGCAGTTCAGACGGAGTAAGATCACCCCTCCACTTT,CASSSDGVRSPLHF
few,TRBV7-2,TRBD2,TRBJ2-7,TGTGCCAGCAGCCGACTAGCGGGAGGACTCTACGAGCAGTACTTC,CASSRLAGGLYEQYF
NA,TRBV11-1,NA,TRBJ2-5,TGTGCCAGCAGCTTAGCGGGCTCGGAGGGGGAGACCCAGTACTTC,CASSLAGSEGETQYF
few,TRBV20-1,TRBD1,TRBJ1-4,TGCAGTGCGGGGACAGGGGCCGCCTCTGACACTAATGAAAAACTGTTTTTT,CSAGTGAASDTNEKLFF
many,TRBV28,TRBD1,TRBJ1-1,TGTGCCAGCAGAAGGACAGGTGAAGCTTTCTTT,CASRRTGEAFF
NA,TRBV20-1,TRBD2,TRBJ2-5,TGCAGTGCTAGAGACCCTACTAGCGGTGTCGAGACCCAGTACTTC,CSARDPTSGVETQYF
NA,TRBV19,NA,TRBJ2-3,TGTGCCAGTAGCCTAAGGACGGGACCCACAGATACGCAGTATTTT,CASSLRTGPTDTQYF
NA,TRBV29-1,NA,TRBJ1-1,TGCAGCGGTGAGATCAGAACTGAAGCTTTCTTT,CSGEIRTEAFF
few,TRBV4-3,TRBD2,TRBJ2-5,TGCGCCAGCAGCCAAGATTTGGGACTAGCGGAAGAGACCCAGTACTTC,CASSQDLGLAEETQYF
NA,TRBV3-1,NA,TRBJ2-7,TGTGCCAGCAGCCACGGCGGGAACGGGTACGAGCAGTACTTC,CASSHGGNGYEQYF
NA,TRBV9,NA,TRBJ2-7,TGTGCCAGCAGCGTAGGAGGCGGACAGTCGGGCGAGCAGTACTTC,CASSVGGGQSGEQYF
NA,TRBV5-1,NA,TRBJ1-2,TGCGCCAGCAGCTTGGAGGGGACAACCAATGGCTACACCTTC,CASSLEGTTNGYTF
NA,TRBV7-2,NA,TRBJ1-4,TGTGCCAGCAGCTTATCAGCGGAAAAACTGTTTTTT,CASSLSAEKLFF
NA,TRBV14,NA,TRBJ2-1,TGTGCCAGCAGCCAGTTGAGGGGGGAGGAGCAGTTCTTC,CASSQLRGEEQFF
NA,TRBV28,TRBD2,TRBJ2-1,TGTGCCAACAGTCCAGAGCATCGACTAGCCCAGCAGTTCTTC,CANSPEHRLAQQFF
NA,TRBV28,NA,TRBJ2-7,TGTGCCAGCAGTTTACCCAGCAGGGAAGCTGGCGAGCAGTACTTC,CASSLPSREAGEQYF
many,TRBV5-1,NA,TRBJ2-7,TGTGCCAGCAGCTCCCAGGGCTTCAACGAGCAGTACTTC,CASSSQGFNEQYF
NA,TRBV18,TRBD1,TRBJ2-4,TGTGCCAGCTCACCACTCGGGACAGGGGTTCGGGACATTCGGTACTTC,CASSPLGTGVRDIRYF
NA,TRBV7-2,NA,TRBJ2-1,TGTGCCAGCAGCAGAGGAGGGGGCGGGTACAATGAGCAGTTCTTC,CASSRGGGGYNEQFF
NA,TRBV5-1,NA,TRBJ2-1,TGCGCCAGCAGCGAGGCCCTATGGGATCGTGAGCAGTTCTTC,CASSEALWDREQFF
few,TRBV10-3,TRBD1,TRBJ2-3,TGTGCCATAGAAGCCGGACAGGGTGGGCCAGATACGCAGTATTTT,CAIEAGQGGPDTQYF
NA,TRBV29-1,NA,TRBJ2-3,TGCAGCGTAGCGCGACAGACCCTCCGCACAGATACGCAGTATTTT,CSVARQTLRTDTQYF
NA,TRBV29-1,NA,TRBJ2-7,TGCAGCGTTGTGGGGGTTGGAGGGGACGAGCAGTACTTC,CSVVGVGGDEQYF
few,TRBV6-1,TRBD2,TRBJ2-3,TGTGCCAGCAGTGAAGCGGGGCGGGAGACAGATACGCAGTATTTT,CASSEAGRETDTQYF
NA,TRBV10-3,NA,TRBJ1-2,TGTGCCATCAGTGGGGGACGACAGGTTAACTATGGCTACACCTTC,CAISGGRQVNYGYTF
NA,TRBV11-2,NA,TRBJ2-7,TGTGCCAGCAGCTCCATAAACCGGGGCGAGCAGTACTTC,CASSSINRGEQYF